This T cell receptor beta chain was recovered during a study of blood T cell repertoires in COVID-19. As for the study in general: T cells, B-cell-depleted T cells, or PBMCs supplied cDNA or gDNA.

Germline lookup yields CDR1 LNHDA and CDR2 SQIVND (reference sequence). The CDR3 loop spans 16 amino acids. J was trimmed by 0 bases and V by 6 bases; bases with no gene match: 7. Clones were sequenced by immunoSEQ multiplex PCR, and TCRdb holds only the in-frame ones, with some missing. The sample carries about 250,000 clones, 85% to 90% recorded once. This receptor was taken from a man in his forties or fifties who had recovered from COVID-19. This chain connects TRBV19 to TRBJ2-1, with 8 positions matching TRBD2. Sequenced material: PBMCs or T cells enriched from blood (not recorded which). The CDR3 protein is CASRYTSGSSYNEQFF. For the CDR3, the DNA is TGTGCCAGTAGGTATACGAGCGGGAGCTCCTACAATGAGCAGTTCTTC.